The 2 T cell receptor beta chains below were found in one sample sequenced in a study of T cells after yellow fever vaccination. TCRdb reprocessed the 5' RACE reads with MiXCR, giving one entry per CDR3 protein. The table records fewer than 100,000 distinct CDR3 sequences, approximately 8.4% of them present only once. Sequenced here: CD8+ T cells not binding an NS4B(214-222) dextramer, sorted from PBMCs, sampled around 15 days after the first yellow fever vaccination. These receptors were obtained from a young man who received the YFV17D yellow fever vaccine.

This sequence joins TRBV27 and TRBJ2-2, with a tentative D call TRBD1 (5 bases). V lost 2 bases and J lost 4, with 14 bases in between. CDR3 length: 16 residues. Per germline, CDR1 MNHEY and CDR2 SMNVEV (reference sequence). The CDR3 DNA sequence: TGTGCCAGCAGTTTAGACCCAGGGTTGGTCACCGGGGAGCTGTTTTTT. Residues: CASSLDPGLVTGELFF.

In its sample, this clonotype was seen a few times. V is TRBV20-1 and J is TRBJ2-1; no clear D. In germline, CDR1 is DFQATT, CDR2 SNEGSKA (reference sequence). Trimming took off 0 bases at V and 3 bases at J, with 9 bases between the two ends. CDR3 size: 14 residues. This CDR3 reads CSARDLAHYNEQFF. CDR3 DNA sequence: TGCAGTGCTAGAGATTTGGCTCACTACAATGAGCAGTTCTTC.